What follows are 3 T cell receptor beta chains derived from one specimen sequenced in a study of T-cell reconstitution after alpha-beta-depleted transplantation in children. Preparing the TCRbeta library involved the use of unique molecular identifiers. Each CDR3 protein is one row after TCRdb ran MiXCR on the PCR reads. This table holds about a million distinct CDR3 sequences, about 29% found once. The sequencing used PBMCs, mostly from graft donor cells, collected 360 days after TCRalphabeta/CD19-depleted stem cell transplant. The source of these receptors is a boy younger than two who had a stem cell transplant for SCID, so the T cells may come from the graft donor.

This clonotype came up a few times. The rearrangement joins TRBV5-1 to TRBJ2-7; D gene uncertain. Germline loops: CDR1 SGHRS, CDR2 YFSETQ. V was pared by 4 bases and J by 3 bases, with 23 bases between. The CDR3 is 17 amino acids. The CDR3 here is CASSDPRLARADYEQYF. The CDR3 bases are TGCGCCAGCAGCGACCCCAGGTTGGCTCGGGCTGACTACGAGCAGTACTTC.

The V gene is TRBV12-3 or TRBV12-4, the J gene TRBJ1-5, with D perhaps matching TRBD1 (5 bases). There are 14 residues in the CDR3. Trimming left V 5 bases short and J 9 bases short, with 17 bases between. The chain's CDR3 is CASSPGGDVRPQHF. As DNA, the CDR3 is TGTGCCAGCAGTCCCGGGGGAGATGTGAGGCCCCAGCATTTT.

V usage is TRBV29-1 and J usage is TRBJ2-5; D remains ambiguous. Trimming took 7 bases from V and 2 from J, leaving 14 bases between them. The V gene's germline CDR1 is SQVTM and CDR2 ANQGSEA. The CDR3 runs to 13 residues. The CDR3 DNA follows: TGCAGCGGGAGTCGTAAGAGTCAAGAGACCCAGTACTTC. It encodes CSGSRKSQETQYF.